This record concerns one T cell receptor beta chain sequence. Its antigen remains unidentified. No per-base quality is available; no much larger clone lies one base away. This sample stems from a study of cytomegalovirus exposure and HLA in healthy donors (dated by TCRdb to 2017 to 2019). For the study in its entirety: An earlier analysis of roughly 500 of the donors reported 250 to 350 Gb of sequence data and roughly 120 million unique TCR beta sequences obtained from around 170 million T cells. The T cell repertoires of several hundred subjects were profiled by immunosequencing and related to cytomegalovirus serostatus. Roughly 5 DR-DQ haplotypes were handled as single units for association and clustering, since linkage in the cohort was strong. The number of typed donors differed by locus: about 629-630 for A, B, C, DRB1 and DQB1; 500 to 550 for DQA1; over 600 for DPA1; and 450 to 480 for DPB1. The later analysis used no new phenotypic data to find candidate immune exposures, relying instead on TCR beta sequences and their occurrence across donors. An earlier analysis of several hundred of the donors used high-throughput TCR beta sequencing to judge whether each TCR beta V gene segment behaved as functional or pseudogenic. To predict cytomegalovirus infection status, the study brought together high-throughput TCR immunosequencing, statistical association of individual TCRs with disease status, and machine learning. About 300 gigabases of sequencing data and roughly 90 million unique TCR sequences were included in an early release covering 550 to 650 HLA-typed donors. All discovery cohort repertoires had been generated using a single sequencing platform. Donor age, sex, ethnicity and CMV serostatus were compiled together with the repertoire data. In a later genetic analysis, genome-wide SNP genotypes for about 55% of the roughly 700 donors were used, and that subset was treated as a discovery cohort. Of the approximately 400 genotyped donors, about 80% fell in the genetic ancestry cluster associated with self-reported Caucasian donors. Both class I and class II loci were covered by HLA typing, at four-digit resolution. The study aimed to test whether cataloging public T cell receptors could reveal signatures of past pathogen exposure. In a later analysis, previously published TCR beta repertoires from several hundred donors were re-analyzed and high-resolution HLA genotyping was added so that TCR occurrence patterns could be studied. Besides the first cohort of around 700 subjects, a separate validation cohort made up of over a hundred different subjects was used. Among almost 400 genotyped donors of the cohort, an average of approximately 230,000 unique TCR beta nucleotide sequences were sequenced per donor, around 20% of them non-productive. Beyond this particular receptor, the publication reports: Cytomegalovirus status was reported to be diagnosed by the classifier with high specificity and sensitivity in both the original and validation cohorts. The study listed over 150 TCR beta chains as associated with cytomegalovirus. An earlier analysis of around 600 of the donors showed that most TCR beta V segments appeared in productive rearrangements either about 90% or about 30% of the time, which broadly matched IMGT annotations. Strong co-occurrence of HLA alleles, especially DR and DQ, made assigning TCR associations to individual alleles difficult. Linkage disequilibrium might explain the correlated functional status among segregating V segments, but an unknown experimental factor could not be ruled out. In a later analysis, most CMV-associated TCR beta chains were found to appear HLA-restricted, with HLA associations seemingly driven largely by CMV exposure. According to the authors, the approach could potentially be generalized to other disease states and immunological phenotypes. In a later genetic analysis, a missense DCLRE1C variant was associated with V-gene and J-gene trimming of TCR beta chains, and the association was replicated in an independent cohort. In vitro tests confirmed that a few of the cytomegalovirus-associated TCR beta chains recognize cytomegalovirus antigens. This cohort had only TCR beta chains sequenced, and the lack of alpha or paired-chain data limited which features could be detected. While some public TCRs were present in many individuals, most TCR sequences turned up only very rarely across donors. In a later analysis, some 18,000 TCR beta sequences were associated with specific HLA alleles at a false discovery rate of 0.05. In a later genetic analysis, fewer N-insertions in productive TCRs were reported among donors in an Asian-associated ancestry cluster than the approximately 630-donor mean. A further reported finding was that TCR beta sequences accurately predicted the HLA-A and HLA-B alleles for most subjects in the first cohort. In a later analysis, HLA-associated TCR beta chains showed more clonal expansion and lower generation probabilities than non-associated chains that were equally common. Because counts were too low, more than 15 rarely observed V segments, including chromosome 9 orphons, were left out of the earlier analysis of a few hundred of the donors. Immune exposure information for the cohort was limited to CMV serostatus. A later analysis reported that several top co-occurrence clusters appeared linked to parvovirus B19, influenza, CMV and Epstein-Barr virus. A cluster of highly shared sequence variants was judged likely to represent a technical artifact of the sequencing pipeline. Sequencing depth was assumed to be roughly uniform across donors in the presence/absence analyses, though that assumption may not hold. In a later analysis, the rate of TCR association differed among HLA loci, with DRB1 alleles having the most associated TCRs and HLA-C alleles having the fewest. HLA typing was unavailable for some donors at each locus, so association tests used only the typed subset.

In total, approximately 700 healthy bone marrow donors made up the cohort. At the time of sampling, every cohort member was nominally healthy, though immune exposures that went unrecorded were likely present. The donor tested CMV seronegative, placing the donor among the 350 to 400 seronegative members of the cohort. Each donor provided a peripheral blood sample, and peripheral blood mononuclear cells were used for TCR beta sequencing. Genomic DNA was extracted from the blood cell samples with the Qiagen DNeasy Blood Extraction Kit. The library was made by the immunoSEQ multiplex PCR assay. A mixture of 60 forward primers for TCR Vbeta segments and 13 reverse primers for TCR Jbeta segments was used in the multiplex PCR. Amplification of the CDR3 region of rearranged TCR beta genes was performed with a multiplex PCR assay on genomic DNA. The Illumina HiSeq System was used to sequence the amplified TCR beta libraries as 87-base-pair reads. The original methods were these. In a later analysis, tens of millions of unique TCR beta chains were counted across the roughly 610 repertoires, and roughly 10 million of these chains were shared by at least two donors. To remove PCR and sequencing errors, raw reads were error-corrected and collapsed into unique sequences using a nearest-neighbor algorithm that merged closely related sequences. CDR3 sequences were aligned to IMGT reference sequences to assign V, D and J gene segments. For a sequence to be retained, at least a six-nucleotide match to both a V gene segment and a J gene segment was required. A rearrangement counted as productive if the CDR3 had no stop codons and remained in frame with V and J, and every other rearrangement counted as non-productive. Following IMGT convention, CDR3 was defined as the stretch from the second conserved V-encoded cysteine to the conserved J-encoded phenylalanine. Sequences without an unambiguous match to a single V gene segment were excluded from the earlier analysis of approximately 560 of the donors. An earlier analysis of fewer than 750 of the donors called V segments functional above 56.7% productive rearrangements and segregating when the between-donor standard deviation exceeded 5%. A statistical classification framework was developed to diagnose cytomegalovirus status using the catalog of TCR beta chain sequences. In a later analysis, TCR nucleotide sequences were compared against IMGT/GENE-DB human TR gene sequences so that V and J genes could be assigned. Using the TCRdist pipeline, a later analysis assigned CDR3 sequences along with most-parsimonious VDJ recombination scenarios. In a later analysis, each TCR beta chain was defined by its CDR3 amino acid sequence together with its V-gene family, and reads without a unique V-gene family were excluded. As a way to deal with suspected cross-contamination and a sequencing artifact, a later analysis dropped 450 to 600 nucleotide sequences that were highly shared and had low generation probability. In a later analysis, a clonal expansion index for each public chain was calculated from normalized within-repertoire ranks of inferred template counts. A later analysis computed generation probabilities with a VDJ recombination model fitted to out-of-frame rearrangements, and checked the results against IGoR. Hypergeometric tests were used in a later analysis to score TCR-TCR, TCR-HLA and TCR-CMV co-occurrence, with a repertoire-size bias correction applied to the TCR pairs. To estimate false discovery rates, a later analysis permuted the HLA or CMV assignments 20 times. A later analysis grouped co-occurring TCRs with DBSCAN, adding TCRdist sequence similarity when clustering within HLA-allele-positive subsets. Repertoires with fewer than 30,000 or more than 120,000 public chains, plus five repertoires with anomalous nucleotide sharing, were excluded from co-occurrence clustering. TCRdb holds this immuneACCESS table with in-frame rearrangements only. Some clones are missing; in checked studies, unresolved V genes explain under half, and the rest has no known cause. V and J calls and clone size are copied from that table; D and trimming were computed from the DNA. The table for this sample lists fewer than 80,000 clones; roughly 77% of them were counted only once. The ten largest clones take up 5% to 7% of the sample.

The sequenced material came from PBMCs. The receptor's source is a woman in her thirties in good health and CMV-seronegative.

The nucleotide sequence is TGTGCCAGCAGGGTCGGGGAAGGCTACTATGGCTACACCTTC. The translation is CASRVGEGYYGYTF. This chain joins TRBV7-9 to TRBJ1-2; no D gene call is confident. Between the V and J ends, shortened by 6 bases and 3 bases respectively, the junction contains 14 bases. The CDR3 runs 14 amino acids, cysteine and phenylalanine included. The DNA shown is the 42-base CDR3, in frame from base 1. For CDR1 and CDR2, the germline V gene (reference sequence) lists SEHNR and FQNEAQ.